The clone carrying this T cell receptor beta chain has a handful of counts. What it recognizes is unknown. The germline gives CDR1 SGHDN, CDR2 FVKESK. V lost 2 bases to trimming and J lost 2 bases, with 16 bases between them. The CDR3 runs 16 residues. Naive CD8 sequencing libraries were generated from approximately 20,000 to 1,000,000 sorted cells, with 10%, 30% or 50% RNA as input. The entry originates in a study of molecular identifiers for immune sequencing clone quantification. Listed TCR primers and previously described methods were used for bulk TCR libraries. TCRdb processed the PCR reads anew with MiXCR; each CDR3 protein has one entry. Seen here are over 600,000 distinct CDR3 sequences, about 20% observed once, and the top ten hold roughly 0.85%. Study-wide results and caveats: Clones that exceeded 20 RNA copies held over 98% of effector molecules, yet under 1% in naive cells.

The material sequenced was naive CD8+ T cells from blood, with Jurkat cell RNA spiked in. Sample subset: FACS-sorted CD8+CD4-CCR7+CD45RA+ naive T cells. The source of this sequence is a human donor in good health. Some libraries in this study had Jurkat cell RNA spiked in. The V call is TRBV14, the J call TRBJ2-7, with D unclear. The CDR3 nucleotides are TGTGCCAGCAGCCAACTTTTCGGCGGTGGTCCCTACGAGCAGTACTTC. It specifies CASSQLFGGGPYEQYF.